This T cell receptor (beta chain) was profiled in a study of cytomegalovirus exposure and HLA in healthy donors. Study as a whole: An early release of data contained 75 million to 90 million unique TCRs, which came from HLA-typed donors. The Caucasian-associated ancestry cluster held roughly 80% of more than 350 genotyped donors.

PCR primers comprised 60 Vbeta and 13 Jbeta primers. TCRdb's table, derived via immunoSEQ multiplex PCR, lists solely in-frame clones and lacks some. Of 170,000 or so clones in the sample, approximately 80% are singletons; the top ten hold roughly 0.5%. The CDR3 is made up of 16 amino acids. Trimming shortened V by 0 bases and J by 0 bases, and 11 bases separated the two germline ends. Germline V gene lookup returns CDR1 SGDLS and CDR2 YYNGEE. The chain employs TRBV9 and TRBJ2-3, with a weak D call TRBD2 (5 bases). Sequenced material: PBMCs. This sequence originates from a woman in her fifties or sixties in good health and CMV-seronegative. CDR3 loop: CASSVAGKTSTDTQYF. CDR3 nucleotide sequence: TGTGCCAGCAGCGTAGCGGGAAAAACTAGCACAGATACGCAGTATTTT.